This TCR beta chain derives from a study of blood T cells in healthy people across ages. From germline, CDR1 is MNHEY and CDR2 SMNVEV (reference sequence). This CDR3 contains 14 residues. The ends were cut back, 2 bases at V and 10 bases at J, with 15 bases in the middle. The authors ran a second PCR of about 7 to 12 cycles using a sample-barcoded 5' primer and a J-beta primer mix. TCRdb independently ran MiXCR on the 5' RACE reads; one entry per CDR3 protein. The data show over 1,500,000 distinct CDR3 sequences, 49% seen once. V usage is TRBV27 and J usage is TRBJ2-1; perhaps D is TRBD1 or TRBD2 (5 bases each). The sequence derives from a woman aged 35 to 49 in good health. The sample consisted of blood. The CDR3 nucleotides are TGTGCCAGCAGTTTAAGAGGGGATACCTACGAGCAGTTCTTC. Translating gives CASSLRGDTYEQFF.